This passage covers 17 T cell receptor beta chains from one sample sequenced in a study of T cells in localized non-small cell lung cancer (dated by TCRdb to the early 2020s). The method was the immunoSEQ multiplex PCR assay. TCRdb took over this immuneACCESS table, retaining in-frame rearrangements with V and J assigned. Such tables are incomplete; in checked studies, under half of the missing clones stem from an unresolved V gene, and the remainder is unexplained. The table for this sample lists around 50,000 clones; approximately 86% of them were counted only once. The ten largest make up roughly 2.5% of the sample. This material consisted of PBMCs, taken before any cancer treatment. The receptors derive from a man aged 35 to 69 with stage II lung adenocarcinoma.

J is TRBJ2-3 and V is TRBV7-2; 7 positions match TRBD1. V trimming: 9 bases; J trimming: 4 bases; junction bases outside the gene matches: 4. This CDR3 has 12 amino acids. Germline V lookup: CDR1 SGHTA, CDR2 FQGNSA. For the CDR3, the DNA is TGTGCCAGTAGAGGGGGCTCAGATACGCAGTATTTT. It is translated as CASRGGSDTQYF.

The chain recombines TRBV9 with TRBJ1-1; 7 bases match TRBD1. The CDR3 runs to 14 residues. J gave up 0 bases and V 4 bases, and 3 bases lay outside the gene matches. Per germline, CDR1 SGDLS and CDR2 YYNGEE. For the CDR3, the DNA is TGTGCCAGCAGCCTGGGACAGATGAACACTGAAGCTTTCTTT. The encoded protein is CASSLGQMNTEAFF.

This sequence joins TRBV25-1 and TRBJ1-3; D gene uncertain. The CDR3 has 16 residues. Germline V gives CDR1 MGHDK, CDR2 SYGVNS. V gave up 8 bases and J gave up 2 bases, with 19 bases separating them. CDR3 sequence: CASGFPREVTGNTIYF. Here the CDR3 DNA reads TGTGCCAGCGGATTCCCTCGTGAAGTTACTGGAAACACCATATATTTT.

This chain uses TRBV5-1 with TRBJ2-6, with 7 positions matching TRBD1. The junction had 18 bases not matched to a gene; V was cut back by 4 bases and J by 2 bases. Germline V gene sequence: CDR1 SGHRS, CDR2 YFSETQ. CDR3 length: 20 residues. The CDR3 reads CASSLYRQGWVVTGANVLTF. The DNA for the CDR3 is TGCGCCAGCAGCCTCTATAGACAGGGATGGGTGGTGACTGGGGCCAACGTCCTGACTTTC.

The rearrangement uses TRBV19 and TRBJ1-5; 8 nucleotides match TRBD1. This CDR3 is 17 amino acids long. Per the germline V gene, CDR1 is LNHDA and CDR2 is SQIVND (reference sequence). The V and J ends lost 3 bases and 2 bases, in that order; junction bases with no gene match: 9. CDR3 in DNA: TGTGCCAGTAGTATCCAGGGGGCAATTAAGGGCAATCAGCCCCAGCATTTT. Translated: CASSIQGAIKGNQPQHF.

This clone was picked up a small number of times. The chain employs TRBV2 and TRBJ1-2, with a possible D match to TRBD1 (5 bases). Germline CDR1 reads SNHLY; CDR2 reads FYNNEI. This CDR3 has 11 residues. V lost 8 bases to trimming and J lost 3 bases, with 7 bases between them. CDR3 sequence reads: CASLRDYGYTF. The DNA for the CDR3 is TGTGCCAGCCTCAGGGACTATGGCTACACCTTC.

The chain is built from TRBV30 and TRBJ1-3; D is perhaps TRBD1 (5 bases). CDR1 and CDR2 (germline): GTSNPN, SVGIG (reference sequence). This CDR3 spans 14 amino acids. V dropped 1 base and J dropped 0 bases, with 7 bases sitting between them. The CDR3 bases are TGTGCCTGGAGTGGGGGGTTCTCTGGAAACACCATATATTTT. It codes for CAWSGGFSGNTIYF.

The rearrangement links TRBV19 to TRBJ1-2; TRBD1 might be the D (6 bases). Per the germline V gene, CDR1 is LNHDA and CDR2 is SQIVND (reference sequence). The CDR3 is made up of 15 amino acids. Between the trimmed V and J ends, which lost 8 bases and 1 base, there was a span of 17 bases. CDR3 sequence reads: CASGGTPTSNYGYTF. CDR3 DNA: TGTGCCAGTGGCGGGACACCGACCAGTAACTATGGCTACACCTTC.

The V and J genes are TRBV30 and TRBJ1-2; D possibly corresponds to TRBD1 (5 bases). Looked up from germline, CDR1 is GTSNPN and CDR2 is SVGIG (reference sequence). This CDR3 contains 16 residues. V was pared by 5 bases and J by 0 bases, with 19 bases between. The CDR3 sequence: CAWGRVIGTPNYGYTF. DNA for the CDR3: TGTGCCTGGGGCCGGGTTATCGGGACCCCTAACTATGGCTACACCTTC. Looking up the rest from reference TRBV30 and TRBJ1-2 gives the full variable domain: SQTIHQWPATLVQPVGSPLSLECTVEGTSNPNLYWYRQAAGRGLQLLFYSVGIGQISSEVPQNLSASRPQDRQFILSSKKLLLSDSGFYLCAWGRVIGTPNYGYTFGSGTRLTVV.

The chain has TRBV4-2 and TRBJ2-6; 9 nucleotides align to TRBD1. Per germline, CDR1 LGHNA and CDR2 YNFKEQ. V shed 4 bases, J shed 4 bases, and the junction held 5 bases outside the gene matches. The CDR3 is 16 amino acids. For the CDR3, the DNA is TGTGCCAGCAGCCGACCACAGGGGGCAGGGGCCAACGTCCTGACTTTC. Its translation: CASSRPQGAGANVLTF.

The chain joins TRBV18 to TRBJ2-2, with 8 bases aligning to TRBD1. This CDR3 spans 15 amino acids. J gave up 6 bases and V 2 bases, and 5 bases lay outside the gene matches. The germline V gene encodes CDR1 KGHSH and CDR2 LQKENI. The CDR3 reads CASSPETGDAGELFF. CDR3 sequence (DNA): TGTGCCAGCTCACCAGAGACAGGGGACGCCGGGGAGCTGTTTTTT.

In this sample, this clone turned up a few times. J is TRBJ2-3 and V is TRBV10-3; 9 nucleotides match TRBD2. This CDR3 has 16 amino acids. The germline CDR1 and CDR2 sequences are ENHRY and SYGVKD. Trimming took 4 bases from V and 0 from J; bases not matched to a gene: 5. The CDR3 DNA sequence: TGTGCCATCAGTGGAAGCGGGGGGCTTAGCACAGATACGCAGTATTTT. It specifies CAISGSGGLSTDTQYF.

This chain connects TRBV30 to TRBJ1-2; no firm D call. Germline assignment: CDR1 GTSNPN and CDR2 SVGIG (reference sequence). V lost 5 bases, J lost 6 bases, and 22 bases lay in between. The CDR3 loop spans 15 amino acids. CDR3 in DNA: TGTGCCTGGTTCGGGCTGGGCCATTCGGCGGATGGCTACACCTTC. Translating it yields CAWFGLGHSADGYTF.

Only one count was recorded for this clone. V gene TRBV9 combines with J gene TRBJ2-2; D perhaps matches TRBD2 (6 bases). The ends were cut back, 2 bases at V and 5 bases at J, with 16 bases in the middle. Germline-derived CDR1 and CDR2 are SGDLS and YYNGEE. The CDR3 contains 16 residues. CDR3 amino acids: CASSVTTSPETGELFF. CDR3 DNA: TGTGCCAGCAGCGTTACCACTAGCCCGGAGACCGGGGAGCTGTTTTTT.

The genes are TRBV9 and TRBJ2-4; 8 bases are shared with TRBD1. The V and J ends lost 0 bases and 7 bases, in that order; junction bases with no gene match: 9. The CDR3 covers 16 residues. In germline, CDR1 is SGDLS, CDR2 YYNGEE. The CDR3 nucleotides are TGTGCCAGCAGCGTAGCTGGGCAGGGGGCGGATAACATTCAGTACTTC. It encodes CASSVAGQGADNIQYF.

The chain couples TRBV6-1 to TRBJ1-1; TRBD1 might be the D (5 bases). Germline V gives CDR1 MNHNS, CDR2 SASEGT. The CDR3 consists of 17 residues. V lost 3 bases and J lost 7, with 24 bases in between. CDR3: CASSDWGLMLDRGEAFF. In DNA form, the CDR3 reads TGTGCCAGCAGTGACTGGGGACTGATGTTGGATCGGGGTGAAGCTTTCTTT.

The rearrangement uses TRBV4-2 and TRBJ2-3; 7 bases agree with TRBD2. The CDR3 covers 13 residues. The trim removed 1 base at V and 6 bases at J, leaving 1 base unmatched. CDR1 and CDR2 from the germline V gene are LGHNA and YNFKEQ. The CDR3 bases are TGTGCCAGCAGCCAAGTGGGGGGGGATACGCAGTATTTT. Translating gives CASSQVGGDTQYF.